The source of this T cell receptor (beta chain) is a study of blood T cell repertoires in COVID-19. Background on the study: Researchers got acute and convalescent COVID-19 samples from the United States, Italy and Spain. Nucleic acid was either cDNA or gDNA, and it came from T cells, B-cell-depleted T cells, or PBMCs.

V trimming: 4 bases; J trimming: 4 bases; junction bases outside the gene matches: 8. There are 14 residues in the CDR3. CDR1 is SGHDT and CDR2 is YYEEEE in the germline V gene. Original handling: From reference gene primer amplification, estimates of nucleated cell counts were derived. Libraries were prepared by immunoSEQ multiplex PCR; TCRdb keeps only in-frame clonotypes and omits some of them. The DNA was the basis for D and trimming; V, J and clone size are from that table. Among under 150,000 clones, around four fifths were seen once, and the ten largest hold about 9.9%. This chain uses TRBV5-6 with TRBJ2-7; TRBD2 agrees at 7 bases. Sequencing used peripheral blood. The sequence derives from a middle-aged man with active or convalescent COVID-19. CDR3 sequence: CASSPGGGWYEQYF. CDR3 DNA sequence: TGTGCCAGCAGCCCGGGGGGAGGGTGGTACGAGCAGTACTTC.